The next 23 T cell receptor beta chains were all read from a single sample in a study of T cell responses to AZD1222 COVID-19 vaccine. Clones were sequenced by immunoSEQ multiplex PCR, and TCRdb holds only the in-frame ones, with some missing. This repertoire shows some 140,000 clones, about 93% found once; its top ten account for 6% to 7.5%. The sequencing used peripheral blood, collected 28 days after the second AZD1222 dose. Receptor source: an adult who received the AZD1222 COVID-19 vaccine.

The chain recombines TRBV7-9 with TRBJ1-1; 7 bases line up with TRBD1. This CDR3 contains 14 residues. Losses at the gene ends were 3 bases for V and 4 bases for J; bases not matched to a gene: 5. Germline V lookup: CDR1 SEHNR, CDR2 FQNEAQ (reference sequence). CDR3 sequence: CASSFNRDSTEAFF. The CDR3 nucleotides read TGTGCCAGCAGCTTTAATAGGGACAGCACTGAAGCTTTCTTT.

DNA for the CDR3: TGCGCCAGCAGCTTGTTCGGACAGGGGTTCGATGGCTACACCTTC. The encoded protein is CASSLFGQGFDGYTF. This rearrangement joins TRBV5-1 to TRBJ1-2, with 9 bases that match TRBD1. V dropped 1 base and J dropped 6; count of bases not matched to a gene: 7. Germline assignment: CDR1 SGHRS and CDR2 YFSETQ. This CDR3 spans 15 amino acids.

The CDR3 sequence is CASSVPGYYGYTF. DNA for the CDR3: TGTGCCAGCAGCGTACCCGGGTACTATGGCTACACCTTC. The V call is TRBV9, the J call TRBJ1-2; D ambiguous. The CDR3 is 13 residues long. CDR1 is SGDLS and CDR2 is YYNGEE in the germline V gene. The V end was cut by 1 base, the J end by 3 bases, with 7 bases between.

This CDR3 is CASSYFPATDTQYF. CDR3 DNA sequence: TGTGCCAGCAGTTACTTTCCTGCCACAGATACGCAGTATTTT. The chain uses TRBV6-2 or TRBV6-3 and TRBJ2-3, with no clear D. This CDR3 spans 14 amino acids. Deletions cut 1 base from V and 2 bases from J, with 7 bases between. The germline V gene has CDR1 MNHEY and CDR2 SVGEGT.

V is TRBV12-3 or TRBV12-4 and J is TRBJ1-2, with TRBD1 matching over 9 bases. The V segment lost 7 bases and the J segment 5 bases; nucleotides outside the gene matches: 5. This CDR3 has 13 residues. CDR3 loop: CASTMDRGYGYTF. DNA of the CDR3: TGTGCCAGCACCATGGACAGGGGTTATGGCTACACCTTC.

The genes are TRBV5-8 and TRBJ1-1; D might be TRBD1 (5 bases). V gave up 3 bases and J gave up 4 bases, with 25 bases separating them. Germline lookup yields CDR1 SGHTS and CDR2 YDEGEE. The CDR3 covers 18 residues. The CDR3 reads CASSYFRDQRGMSTEAFF. The CDR3 nucleotides are TGTGCCAGCAGCTACTTTAGGGACCAGAGGGGTATGAGCACTGAAGCTTTCTTT.

The J gene is TRBJ1-1, the V gene TRBV19; unclear D gene. CDR1 is LNHDA and CDR2 is SQIVND in the germline V gene (reference sequence). V lost 1 base and J 6 bases, leaving 15 bases between the germline ends. This CDR3 region has 15 residues. The DNA for the CDR3 is TGTGCCAGTAGTATAGGGACCCGGACCCGGGCTGAAGCTTTCTTT. Translating gives CASSIGTRTRAEAFF.

The V call is TRBV5-4, the J call TRBJ1-4; no firm D call. Germline CDR1 SGHNT, CDR2 YYREEE (reference sequence). With 0 bases removed from V and 8 bases from J, the gap between germline ends came to 11 bases. This CDR3 is built from 14 residues. The CDR3 DNA follows: TGTGCCAGCAGCTTGGGGGTAGCCGTGGAAAAACTGTTTTTT. Translating it yields CASSLGVAVEKLFF.

The V and J genes are TRBV18 and TRBJ2-5, with D unclear. V was cut by 3 bases and J by 6 bases, with 8 bases left in between. CDR3 size: 12 residues. CDR1 and CDR2 from the germline V gene are KGHSH and LQKENI. The CDR3 nucleotides are TGTGCCAGCTCACCTTTGGCCCAGACCCAGTACTTC. Translating gives CASSPLAQTQYF.

The genes are TRBV7-9 and TRBJ1-1, with unresolved D. This CDR3 spans 14 amino acids. Germline V gene lookup returns CDR1 SEHNR and CDR2 FQNEAQ (reference sequence). V lost 4 bases and J lost 1, with 10 bases in between. The CDR3, as DNA: TGTGCCAGCAGCTCCCACCAGGCGAACACTGAAGCTTTCTTT. It translates to CASSSHQANTEAFF.

The rearrangement joins TRBV23-1 to TRBJ1-5; D is perhaps TRBD1 (5 bases). TRBV23-1 is an open reading frame whose function is uncertain. Deletions cut 4 bases from V and 1 base from J, with 20 bases between. The CDR3 has 18 amino acids. CDR3 sequence reads: CASSLISAGSESNQPQHF. CDR3 bases: TGCGCCAGCAGTCTTATATCGGCAGGGAGTGAAAGCAATCAGCCCCAGCATTTT.

This sequence joins TRBV20-1 and TRBJ1-2; 8 bases agree with TRBD1. The CDR3 is made up of 11 amino acids. The junction had 5 bases not matched to a gene; V was cut back by 1 base and J by 13 bases. The germline V gene has CDR1 DFQATT and CDR2 SNEGSKA (reference sequence). The CDR3 region has the DNA TGCAGTGCTAGAGGGACAGGGAGCTCCACCTTC. Amino acids: CSARGTGSSTF.

This clone was seen only once. The chain is built from TRBV7-6 and TRBJ2-1, with 7 positions matching TRBD2. CDR3 length: 16 residues. Germline V gives CDR1 SGHVS, CDR2 FNYEAQ. The J segment lost 4 bases and the V segment lost 1 base, leaving 7 bases of the junction unmatched. As DNA, the CDR3 is TGTGCCAGCAGCTTAGTTTCACGGCGGGGGTACAATGAGCAGTTCTTC. Amino acid sequence: CASSLVSRRGYNEQFF.

The chain combines TRBV5-1 with TRBJ2-1; D remains ambiguous. The V end was cut by 0 bases, the J end by 0 bases, with 7 bases between. Per germline, CDR1 SGHRS and CDR2 YFSETQ. The CDR3 extends over 15 amino acids. CDR3 residues: CASSLAASSYNEQFF. The CDR3 DNA is TGCGCCAGCAGCTTGGCAGCGAGCTCCTACAATGAGCAGTTCTTC.

In this sample, this clone turned up a few times. The chain carries TRBV2 and TRBJ1-4; D uncertain. CDR1 SNHLY and CDR2 FYNNEI come from the germline V gene. The V end lost 7 bases, the J end lost 6 bases, and 9 bases lay between the germline ends. The CDR3 is made up of 12 amino acids. CDR3 in DNA: TGTGCCAGCAAGAGGGAGGATGAAAAACTGTTTTTT. Its translation: CASKREDEKLFF.

This clone has only a few counts. Written as DNA, the CDR3 is TGTGCCAGCAGTTACTCGGCGGGACACCTTAGAAATCAGCCCCAGCATTTT. This translates into CASSYSAGHLRNQPQHF. The chain employs TRBV6-2 or TRBV6-3 and TRBJ1-5; possible D gene TRBD1, 6 bases. V was cut by 0 bases and J by 4 bases, with 16 bases left in between. Germline V gives CDR1 MNHEY, CDR2 SVGEGT. The CDR3 covers 17 residues.

The genes are TRBV7-3 and TRBJ2-1; 10 bases agree with TRBD1. The CDR3 spans 15 residues. V lost 2 bases, J lost 4 bases, and 2 bases stayed unmatched. The V gene's germline CDR1 is SGHTA and CDR2 FQGTGA. CDR3 coding DNA: TGTGCCAGCAGCTTAGAGGGACAGGGGTACAATGAGCAGTTCTTC. Its protein is CASSLEGQGYNEQFF.

Remarks on this clone: Mismatch with germline at one junction end may stem from a read error. The rearrangement joins TRBV4-3 to TRBJ2-1; D is ambiguous. The CDR3 is 13 amino acids. The germline V gene encodes CDR1 LGHNA and CDR2 YSLEER. The CDR3 region has the DNA TGCGCCAGCAGCCAAGGTGGTCTCCCCCCAGTAGTCTTC. Protein: CASSQGGLPPVVF.

J is TRBJ1-6 and V is TRBV5-6, with D unresolved. Per the germline V gene, CDR1 is SGHDT and CDR2 is YYEEEE. The ends were cut back, 5 bases at V and 4 bases at J, with 4 bases in the middle. The CDR3 is 12 residues long. The CDR3 loop reads CASRVYNSPLHF. In nucleotides, the CDR3 is TGTGCCAGCAGGGTATATAATTCACCCCTCCACTTT.

The chain's CDR3 is CASKAWLDENSPLHF. The CDR3 coding sequence is TGTGCCAGCAAAGCGTGGCTGGACGAAAATTCACCCCTCCACTTT. This chain connects TRBV6-5 to TRBJ1-6; D is undetermined. Germline values: CDR1 MNHEY, CDR2 SVGAGI. V was shortened by 7 bases and J by 7 bases, with 17 bases between the two germline ends. CDR3 length: 15 amino acids.

The chain uses TRBV28 and TRBJ1-2, with D tentatively TRBD1 (5 bases). The length of the CDR3 is 14 residues. Germline V gene sequence: CDR1 MDHEN, CDR2 SYDVKM. V gave up 10 bases and J gave up 7 bases, with 22 bases separating them. CDR3 in DNA: TGTGCCACCTCCGAGACAGTTTCCGCCCTTGGCTACACCTTC. It encodes CATSETVSALGYTF.

The chain has TRBV27 and TRBJ1-2, with 10 bases identical to TRBD1. Germline V lookup: CDR1 MNHEY, CDR2 SMNVEV (reference sequence). Unmatched junction bases numbered 6, after V lost 6 bases and J lost 8 bases. There are 13 residues in the CDR3. CDR3 DNA sequence: TGTGCCAGCAGGCGCGGGACAGGGGTCGGCTACACCTTC. It codes for CASRRGTGVGYTF.

The chain uses TRBV30 and TRBJ2-7; D is unclear. Germline V gene lookup returns CDR1 GTSNPN and CDR2 SVGIG (reference sequence). This CDR3 is 10 amino acids long. Trimming cost V 0 bases and J 5 bases, with 2 bases left between them. The CDR3 region is CAWSVNEQYF. The CDR3 nucleotides read TGTGCCTGGAGTGTAAACGAGCAGTACTTC.